This entry describes one T cell receptor (beta chain). As yet, its antigen is unknown. This sample was included in a study of beta chain features in type 1 diabetes. In the study overall: Healthy donors and patients showed comparable age, gender and cell yields.

General study results and limits: Patients and controls would share equally any PCR tilt toward shorter templates. Insertions were fewer and deletions more numerous at VDJ junctions in type 1 diabetes patients.

Losses at the gene ends were 6 bases for V and 5 bases for J; bases not matched to a gene: 10. The V gene's germline CDR1 is KGHSH and CDR2 LQKENI. The CDR3 runs 15 residues. Sequenced material consisted of expressed TCRB transcripts (all of the isolated RNA was reverse transcribed). The data were produced by immunoSEQ multiplex PCR, yet TCRdb's version contains in-frame clones alone and is incomplete. This table has some 270,000 clones, roughly 8% appearing once. The receptor was isolated from a woman under 30 in good health. This sequence joins TRBV18 and TRBJ2-1, with 7 bases matching TRBD1. Source material: central memory CD4+ T cells from blood. Written as DNA, the CDR3 is TGTGCCAGCTCGTCACAAGGGGGCCTGGACAATGAGCAGTTCTTC. It specifies CASSSQGGLDNEQFF.